A selection of T cell receptor beta chains follows, all from one sample in a study of regulatory T cells in long-lasting Graves disease. One entry per CDR3 protein, called by TCRdb with MiXCR from the multiplex PCR reads. The sample includes 650,000 to 850,000 distinct CDR3 sequences, around 30% of them seen just once. The material sequenced was peripheral blood mononuclear cells (PBMCs), taken when the disease was refractory, from a patient treated with antithyroid drugs. All receptors come from a female donor with Graves disease. Both conserved end residues are part of each CDR3. A D gene is named only where the DNA matches it firmly. Expanded clones get a size class; other rows say once, few or many, or leave the size out.

TRBD1,TRBV6-2/TRBV6-3,.,TRBJ2-7,TGTGCCAGCAGTTACTCGCGTTCAGGACAGGGGGGGCACGAGCAGTACTTC,CASSYSRSGQGGHEQYF
.,TRBV6-2/TRBV6-3,few,TRBJ1-5,TGTGCCAGCACCCGGGCCCCAGGACTTGAGCCCCAGCATTTT,CASTRAPGLEPQHF
.,TRBV7-9,.,TRBJ1-1,TGTGCCAGCAGCACCGACAGAACCTTAATGAACACTGAAGCTTTCTTT,CASSTDRTLMNTEAFF
TRBD2,TRBV20-1,many,TRBJ2-7,TGCAGTGCTAGACTAGCGGCTGGCTCCTACGAGCAGTACTTC,CSARLAAGSYEQYF
TRBD1,TRBV5-1,few,TRBJ1-1,TGCGCCAGCAGCTGGGGGACAGGGGGGCAGAACACTGAAGCTTTCTTT,CASSWGTGGQNTEAFF
TRBD2,TRBV12-5,.,TRBJ2-5,TGTGCTAGTGGCGCCGGGACTAGCGGGTCGGGGCGTCAAGAGACCCAGTACTTC,CASGAGTSGSGRQETQYF
.,TRBV5-1,.,TRBJ2-7,TGCGCCAGCAGCTCCGGACAGCCCCTGAGGGGTGAGCAGTACTTC,CASSSGQPLRGEQYF
.,TRBV20-1,few,TRBJ2-4,TGCAGTGCGAGTAAGGGACGATCCGCCAAAAACATTCAGTACTTC,CSASKGRSAKNIQYF
TRBD1,TRBV11-2,few,TRBJ1-2,TGTGCCAGCAACAGGGGGGCAGGGGAATACACCTTC,CASNRGAGEYTF
.,TRBV11-2,few,TRBJ2-2,TGTGCCAGCAGCTACCGGGGGCTCGGGGAGCTGTTTTTT,CASSYRGLGELFF
TRBD1,TRBV7-9,few,TRBJ1-2,TGTGCCAGCAGCTCCGGGACAGGGGGCTTCTATGGCTACACCTTC,CASSSGTGGFYGYTF
.,TRBV27,few,TRBJ1-2,TGTGCCAGCAGTAGCGGGGCATACAACGATGGCTACACCTTC,CASSSGAYNDGYTF
TRBD1,TRBV6-1,few,TRBJ1-2,TGTGCCAGCCGCATGGACAGGGGTACTAACTATGGCTACACCTTC,CASRMDRGTNYGYTF
.,TRBV30,few,TRBJ1-1,TGTGCCTGGATCCAGGGGAAGAGTTTCTTT,CAWIQGKSFF
.,TRBV12-3/TRBV12-4,few,TRBJ1-6,TGTGCCAGCAGTTACCCGGGAGAGGGAGTATATAATTCACCCCTCCACTTT,CASSYPGEGVYNSPLHF
.,TRBV10-3,.,TRBJ1-5,TGTGCCATCAGTGAACGGGGGAATCAGCCCCAGCATTTT,CAISERGNQPQHF
.,TRBV5-1,.,TRBJ2-7,TGCGCCAGCAGCTGGGCGGGCAACGAGCAGTACTTC,CASSWAGNEQYF
TRBD1,TRBV11-1,few,TRBJ2-2,TGTGCCAGCAGCTCCGGACAGGGCTCGAACACCGGGGAGCTGTTTTTT,CASSSGQGSNTGELFF
TRBD1,TRBV7-3,few,TRBJ1-2,TGTGCCAGCAGCTCTCTCGGGACAGGGTCAGACTACACCTTC,CASSSLGTGSDYTF
TRBD1,TRBV28,many,TRBJ1-4,TGTGCCAGCAGTGATGGGACAGTCCTGCCCCGGGATGAAAAACTGTTTTTT,CASSDGTVLPRDEKLFF
.,TRBV27,few,TRBJ2-7,TGTGCCAGCAGGCCGCTGGTAGTATCGTCCGCTTCCTACGAGCAGTACTTC,CASRPLVVSSASYEQYF
.,TRBV12-3/TRBV12-4,many,TRBJ1-1,TGTGCCAGCAGTTGGCAGGGGCCAAACACTGAAGCTTTCTTT,CASSWQGPNTEAFF
.,TRBV7-9,.,TRBJ1-1,TGTGCCAGCAGCTCAGTTATAGGGGGTGGTATGAACACTGAAGCTTTCTTT,CASSSVIGGGMNTEAFF
.,TRBV7-9,.,TRBJ2-7,TGTGCCAGCAGCCCACAGGCCAGCTCCTACGAGCAGTACTTC,CASSPQASSYEQYF
.,TRBV6-1,few,TRBJ1-5,TGTGCCAGCAGAGGACCAGGGGAAAATCAGCCCCAGCATTTT,CASRGPGENQPQHF
.,TRBV12-3/TRBV12-4,.,TRBJ1-4,TGTGCCAGCAGTTTATCCGTTAATGAAAAACTGTTTTTT,CASSLSVNEKLFF
TRBD2,TRBV28,.,TRBJ2-7,TGTGCCAGCAGTTCTGACGGGACTAGCGGGAGGTCCTTCGTCTACGAGCAGTACTTC,CASSSDGTSGRSFVYEQYF
TRBD1,TRBV10-1,few,TRBJ2-2,TGCGCCAGCAGGGGGACAGACACCGGGGAGCTGTTTTTT,CASRGTDTGELFF
.,TRBV20-1,few,TRBJ1-1,TGCAGTGCTAGAGATCAGGGTACGAGGGGGGAAACTGAAGCTTTCTTT,CSARDQGTRGETEAFF
TRBD2,TRBV6-5,few,TRBJ2-7,TGTGCCAGCAGTTACGGTCTAGCGGGAGGCACCGGCTCCTACGAGCAGTACTTC,CASSYGLAGGTGSYEQYF
.,TRBV6-5,.,TRBJ1-1,TGTGCCAGCAGTTACACACCGGGACAGAACACTGAAGCTTTCTTT,CASSYTPGQNTEAFF
.,TRBV9,.,TRBJ1-3,TGTGCCAGCAGCGTAGAATTTGGTCCAGGGACTGGAAACACCATATATTTT,CASSVEFGPGTGNTIYF
.,TRBV13,few,TRBJ1-1,TGTGCCAGCAGCTTACAGGCAGGGCCGAACACTGAAGCTTTCTTT,CASSLQAGPNTEAFF
TRBD1,TRBV7-9,few,TRBJ1-2,TGTGCCAGCAGCTCCCACGGGACAGAAATCCTTTATGGCTACACCTTC,CASSSHGTEILYGYTF
TRBD1,TRBV12-3/TRBV12-4,.,TRBJ2-1,TGTGCCAGCAGTTCGGTCGTGGGACAGACCTACAATGAGCAGTTCTTC,CASSSVVGQTYNEQFF
.,TRBV5-1,.,TRBJ2-7,TGCGCCAGCAGAAAAGAGGGGGAGCAGTACTTC,CASRKEGEQYF
.,TRBV5-1,.,TRBJ1-1,TGCGCCAGCAGCGGAACGGGACATATGAACACTGAAGCTTTCTTT,CASSGTGHMNTEAFF
TRBD2,TRBV10-3,.,TRBJ2-7,TGTGCCATCAGTGAGCCACGACTAGCGGGAGTGAGCGAGCAGTACTTC,CAISEPRLAGVSEQYF
.,TRBV28,.,TRBJ2-4,TGTGCCAGCAGCCGATTGGGAAACATTCAGTACTTC,CASSRLGNIQYF
.,TRBV28,.,TRBJ1-5,TGTGCCAGCAGTCCGGACCCGGGGAGACCTACAAGGCATTTT,CASSPDPGRPTRHF
TRBD1,TRBV28,.,TRBJ1-1,TGTGCCAGCAGACGGCCGGGACAGGGGGGGGTGACTGAAGCTTTCTTT,CASRRPGQGGVTEAFF
TRBD1,TRBV11-2,many,TRBJ1-2,TGTGCCAGCAGCTCGGGGACAGGGACAGCGGATGGCTACACCTTC,CASSSGTGTADGYTF
.,TRBV7-8,many,TRBJ1-2,TGTGCCAGCAGCTTAGGCTTGACGGCCTATGGCTACACCTTC,CASSLGLTAYGYTF
TRBD1,TRBV12-3/TRBV12-4,few,TRBJ1-4,TGTGCCAGCACCTTGACAGGGGGTAATGAAAAACTGTTTTTT,CASTLTGGNEKLFF
.,TRBV19,.,TRBJ2-5,TGTGCCAGTAGCAGGGGTCCTCAGTACCAAGAGACCCAGTACTTC,CASSRGPQYQETQYF
.,TRBV2,few,TRBJ1-2,TGTGCCAGCAGTCCCCATAGCGGCCGGGACACCTTC,CASSPHSGRDTF
.,TRBV9,.,TRBJ1-2,TGTGCCAGCAGCCTTCTGCCCCCCGGTCCTTTTGATGGCTACACCTTC,CASSLLPPGPFDGYTF
.,TRBV3-1,few,TRBJ2-1,TGTGCCAGCAGCCAAGATAGGGTAGCCCCTGAGCAGTTCTTC,CASSQDRVAPEQFF
.,TRBV29-1,.,TRBJ2-7,TGCAGCGTTTATTTACCTGGCCCCTACTCTATCTACGAGCAGTACTTC,CSVYLPGPYSIYEQYF
.,TRBV28,many,TRBJ1-4,TGTGCCAGCTGCCGCTACGGTTATGAAAAACTGTTTTTT,CASCRYGYEKLFF
.,TRBV7-3,.,TRBJ2-1,TGTGCCAGCAGCTTTGGCCGAAGTCAGGGGGTAGCGGAATACAATGAGCAGTTCTTC,CASSFGRSQGVAEYNEQFF
.,TRBV28,many,TRBJ1-5,TGTGCCAGCAGCCTCCCCGGGACGATGGAAAATCAGCCCCAGCATTTT,CASSLPGTMENQPQHF
.,TRBV30,few,TRBJ1-5,TGTGCCTGGAGTGGTGGACACCCTAATCAGCCCCAGCATTTT,CAWSGGHPNQPQHF